This TCR beta chain was documented in a study of blood T cell repertoires in COVID-19 (dated by TCRdb to the early 2020s). Looking at the study overall: Samples covering the acute and convalescent phases of COVID-19 were provided by collaborators in the United States, Italy and Spain. The material from the prospective study consisted of cDNA or gDNA derived from T cells, B-cell-depleted T cells, or PBMCs. The samples were drawn from two sources: the first 160 participants of the ongoing ImmuneRACE study, and fewer than 1,500 subjects contributed by 6 global collaborators. A freely available public database, intended as a resource for researchers studying the immune response to SARS-CoV-2, is where the repertoires were released. Nearly every sample came with metadata listing a de-identified subject ID, COVID-19 status, age in years and sex. Subjects who had been exposed to COVID-19, were actively infected with it, or had recovered from it provided the deeply sampled blood TCRbeta repertoires that made up the dataset. Where HLA class I and class II types were available, the types were taken from metadata supplied by the sample provider, not from assay-based typing.

TCRbeta CDR3 regions were amplified from genomic DNA by means of the immunoSEQ Assay, a bias-controlled multiplex PCR. The original pipeline was this. Within the assay, amplification of reference gene primers was used to estimate how many nucleated cells each sample contained. Sequence reads were collapsed and filtered to measure the absolute abundance of every unique TCRbeta CDR3 rearrangement. For each sample, productive Simpson clonality was calculated as the square root of Simpson's diversity index across productive rearrangements. What TCRdb holds here is the immuneACCESS table cut down to in-frame rearrangements. Part of the clones is not present; checked against another copy, under half of the missing clones reflect an unresolved V gene, and the others are unexplained. V, J and clone size are taken as reported in that table, and D and trimming were inferred from the DNA itself. The sample contains about 110,000 clones, 71% of them found a single time. The ten largest clones take up less than 1% of the sample.

Overall results and qualifications from the work: How much clinical and demographic metadata was included differed by source and by participant, and the metadata was provided uncurated.

A note on this clone: Its cognate antigen has yet to be identified. No much larger clone is present one base from it, and per-base qualities are unavailable.

The germline V gene encodes CDR1 LNHDA and CDR2 SQIVND (reference sequence). For this chain, trimming is 4 bases at the V end and 0 bases at the J end, and the number of junction bases without a gene match is 2. Measured from the cysteine to the phenylalanine, the CDR3 is 16 residues long. Kept here is only the CDR3 DNA, which spans 48 bases and is read in frame from base 1. The collaborating institutions used their own protocols to collect whole blood in K2EDTA tubes. For TCRbeta analysis, collaborator samples were shipped as frozen whole blood, as isolated PBMCs, or as DNA extracted from either sample type.

This chain joins TRBV19 to TRBJ2-1; a stretch of 11 junction bases matches TRBD2. Sequenced sample: peripheral blood. The origin of this receptor is a human donor with acute or convalescent COVID-19. The donor label of this sample is uncertain. The CDR3 protein sequence reads: CASSKLAGGSYNEQFF. The nucleotide sequence is TGTGCCAGTAGTAAGCTAGCGGGGGGCTCCTACAATGAGCAGTTCTTC.